The 7 T cell receptor beta chains presented below share a single source sample, sequenced in a study of cytomegalovirus exposure and HLA in healthy donors. This PCR relied on a set of 60 Vbeta primers and 13 Jbeta primers. The method was immunoSEQ multiplex PCR; TCRdb's version includes in-frame clones alone and lacks a portion of them. This table holds more than 95,000 clones, 75% to 80% found once. The specimen sequenced was PBMCs. The origin of the receptors is a man aged 60 to 69 in good health and CMV-seropositive.

The J gene is TRBJ1-1, the V gene TRBV7-3, with 7 bases that match TRBD1. V lost 2 bases and J lost 11; bases outside the gene matches: 5. CDR1 and CDR2 (germline): SGHTA, FQGTGA. The CDR3 loop spans 12 amino acids. The CDR3 nucleotides are TGTGCCAGCAGCTTACGTAAGGGGGCGGCTTTCTTT. It codes for CASSLRKGAAFF.

The chain joins TRBV6-1 to TRBJ1-1; tentatively, D is TRBD1 (6 bases). The CDR3 is made up of 12 amino acids. The V end lost 10 bases, the J end lost 5 bases, and 14 bases lay between the germline ends. Germline V gives CDR1 MNHNS, CDR2 SASEGT. Here the CDR3 DNA reads TGTGCCATCGGCAGGGGAGGGACTGAAGCTTTCTTT. It translates to CAIGRGGTEAFF.

This chain links TRBV4-1 with TRBJ1-2, with TRBD1 as a possible D gene (6 bases). V was cut by 1 base and J by 6 bases, with 15 bases left in between. There are 15 residues in the CDR3. Germline assignment: CDR1 MGHRA and CDR2 YSYEKL. CDR3 sequence (DNA): TGCGCCAGCAGCCAAGTCGTTGGGGGCTTCGATGGCTACACCTTC. This encodes CASSQVVGGFDGYTF.

This sequence joins TRBV29-1 and TRBJ1-1; D is perhaps TRBD1 (5 bases). Germline values: CDR1 SQVTM, CDR2 ANQGSEA. The germline V and J ends were trimmed by 6 bases and 1 base, with 15 bases remaining between them. This CDR3 region has 14 residues. The CDR3 bases are TGCAGCGTGACACAGCCCAGGGAGAACACTGAAGCTTTCTTT. It codes for CSVTQPRENTEAFF.

The V and J genes are TRBV10-3 and TRBJ2-5; TRBD1 aligns across 7 bases. CDR3 length: 15 residues. J gave up 5 bases and V 6 bases, and 12 bases lay outside the gene matches. In germline, CDR1 is ENHRY, CDR2 SYGVKD. The CDR3: CAISRDSLWGETQYF. For the CDR3, the DNA is TGTGCCATCAGCCGGGACAGTCTTTGGGGGGAGACCCAGTACTTC.

The chain is built from TRBV6-4 and TRBJ2-3; D may be TRBD2 (7 bases). The germline V gene has CDR1 MRHNA and CDR2 SNTAGT. CDR3 length equals 15 residues. Trimming cost V 4 bases and J 9 bases, with 20 bases left between them. DNA for the CDR3: TGTGCCAGCAGTGCCCTAGGGGGGGCATTTAACACGCAGTATTTT. This codes for CASSALGGAFNTQYF.

CDR3 sequence: CAITARLADYNEQFF. The CDR3 DNA sequence: TGTGCCATCACGGCGCGACTAGCGGATTACAATGAGCAGTTCTTC. The genes are TRBV10-3 and TRBJ2-1; 9 nucleotides align to TRBD2. Germline V gene data show CDR1 as ENHRY and CDR2 as SYGVKD. The junction had 8 bases not matched to a gene; V was cut back by 7 bases and J by 4 bases. The CDR3 loop spans 15 amino acids.